This TCR beta chain was identified in a study of Ad26.COV2.S vaccination and SARS-CoV-2 variants. Germline V CDR1 and CDR2: GTSNPN, SVGIG (reference sequence). The CDR3 is made up of 14 amino acids. Trimming took off 0 bases at V and 0 bases at J, with 6 bases between the two ends. Treatment described: about 20 received Ad26.COV2.S at low or high dose, single or two shots; several received placebo; per-sample allocation not given. The investigators took samples on day 63 after the first vaccine or placebo injection. The table came from immunoSEQ multiplex PCR; TCRdb's copy has only in-frame clones and leaves some out. Of a few hundred thousand clones in the sample, 80% to 90% were seen once.

This receptor was obtained from a person aged 18-65 years who received the Ad26.COV2.S COVID-19 vaccine or a placebo. The sample here was peripheral blood, taken in a trial of Ad26.COV2.S vaccine versus placebo. This chain connects TRBV30 to TRBJ2-1; D gene ambiguous. CDR3 nucleotide sequence: TGTGCCTGGAGTGTACCACCCTCCTACAATGAGCAGTTCTTC. It is translated as CAWSVPPSYNEQFF.